This T cell receptor beta chain was retrieved from a study of control samples from healthy donors and cancer patients. Profiling relied on immunoSEQ multiplex PCR, and the TCRdb table lists in-frame clones only, not all of them. Its table lists some 180,000 clones. The CDR3 totals 16 residues. The V end lost 8 bases, the J end lost 1 base, and 17 bases lay between the germline ends. From germline, CDR1 is MDHEN and CDR2 SYDVKM. The clonotype originates from a woman in her twenties or thirties in good health. V usage is TRBV28 and J usage is TRBJ2-2, with D perhaps TRBD1 (7 bases). The sequencing sample was made of blood. In nucleotides, the CDR3 is TGTGCCAGCCGCTCAGGGGGGCGGGGGAACACCGGGGAGCTGTTTTTT. Protein sequence: CASRSGGRGNTGELFF.